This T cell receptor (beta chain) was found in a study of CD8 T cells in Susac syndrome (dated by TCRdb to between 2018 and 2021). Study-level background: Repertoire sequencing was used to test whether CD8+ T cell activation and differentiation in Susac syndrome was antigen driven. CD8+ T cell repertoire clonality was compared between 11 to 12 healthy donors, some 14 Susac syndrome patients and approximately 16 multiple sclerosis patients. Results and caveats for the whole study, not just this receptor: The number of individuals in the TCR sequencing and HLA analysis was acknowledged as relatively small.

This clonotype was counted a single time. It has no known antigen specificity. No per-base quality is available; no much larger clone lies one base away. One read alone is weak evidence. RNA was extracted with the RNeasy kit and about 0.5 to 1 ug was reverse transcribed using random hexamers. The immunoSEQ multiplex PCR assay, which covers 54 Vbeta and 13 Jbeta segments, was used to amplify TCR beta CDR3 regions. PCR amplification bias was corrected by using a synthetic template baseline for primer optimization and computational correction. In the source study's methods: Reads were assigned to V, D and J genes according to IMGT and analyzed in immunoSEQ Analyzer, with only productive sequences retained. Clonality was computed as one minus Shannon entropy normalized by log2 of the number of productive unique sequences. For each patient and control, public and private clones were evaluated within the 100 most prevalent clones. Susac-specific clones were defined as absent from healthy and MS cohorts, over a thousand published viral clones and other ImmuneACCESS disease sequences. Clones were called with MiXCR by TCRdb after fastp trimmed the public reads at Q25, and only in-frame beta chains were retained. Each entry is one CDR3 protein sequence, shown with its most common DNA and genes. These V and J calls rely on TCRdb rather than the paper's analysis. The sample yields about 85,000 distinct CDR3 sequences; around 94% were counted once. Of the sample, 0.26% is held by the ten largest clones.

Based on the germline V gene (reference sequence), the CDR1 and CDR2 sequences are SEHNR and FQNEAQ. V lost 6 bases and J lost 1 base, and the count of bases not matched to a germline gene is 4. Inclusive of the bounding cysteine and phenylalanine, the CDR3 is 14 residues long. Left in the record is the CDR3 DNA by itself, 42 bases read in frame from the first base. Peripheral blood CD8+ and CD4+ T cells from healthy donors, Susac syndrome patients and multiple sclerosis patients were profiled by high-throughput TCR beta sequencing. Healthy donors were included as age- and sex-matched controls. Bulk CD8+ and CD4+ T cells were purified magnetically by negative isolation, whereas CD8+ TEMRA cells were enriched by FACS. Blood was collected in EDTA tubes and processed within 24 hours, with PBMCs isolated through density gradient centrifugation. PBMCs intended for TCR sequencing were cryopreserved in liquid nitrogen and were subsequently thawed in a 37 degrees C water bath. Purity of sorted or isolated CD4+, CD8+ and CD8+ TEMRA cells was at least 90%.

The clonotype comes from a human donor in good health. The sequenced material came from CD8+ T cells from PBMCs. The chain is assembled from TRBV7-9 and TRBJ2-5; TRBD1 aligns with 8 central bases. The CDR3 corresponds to CASRHTGGQETQYF. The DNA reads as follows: TGTGCCAGCAGGCATACAGGGGGCCAAGAGACCCAGTACTTC.